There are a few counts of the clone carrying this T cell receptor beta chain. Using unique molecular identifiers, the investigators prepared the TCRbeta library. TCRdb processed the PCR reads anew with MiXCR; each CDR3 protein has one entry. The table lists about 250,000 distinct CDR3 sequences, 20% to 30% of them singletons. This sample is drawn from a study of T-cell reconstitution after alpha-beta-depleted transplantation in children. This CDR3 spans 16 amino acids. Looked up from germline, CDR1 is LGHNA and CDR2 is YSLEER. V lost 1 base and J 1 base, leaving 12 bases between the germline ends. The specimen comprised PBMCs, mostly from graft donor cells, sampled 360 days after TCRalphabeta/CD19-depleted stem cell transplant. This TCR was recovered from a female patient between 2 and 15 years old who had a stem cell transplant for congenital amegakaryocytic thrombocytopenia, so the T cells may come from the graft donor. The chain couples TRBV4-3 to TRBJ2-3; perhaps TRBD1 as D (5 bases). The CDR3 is CASSQGQSPGTDTQYF. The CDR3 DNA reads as TGCGCCAGCAGCCAAGGACAGTCCCCGGGCACAGATACGCAGTATTTT.